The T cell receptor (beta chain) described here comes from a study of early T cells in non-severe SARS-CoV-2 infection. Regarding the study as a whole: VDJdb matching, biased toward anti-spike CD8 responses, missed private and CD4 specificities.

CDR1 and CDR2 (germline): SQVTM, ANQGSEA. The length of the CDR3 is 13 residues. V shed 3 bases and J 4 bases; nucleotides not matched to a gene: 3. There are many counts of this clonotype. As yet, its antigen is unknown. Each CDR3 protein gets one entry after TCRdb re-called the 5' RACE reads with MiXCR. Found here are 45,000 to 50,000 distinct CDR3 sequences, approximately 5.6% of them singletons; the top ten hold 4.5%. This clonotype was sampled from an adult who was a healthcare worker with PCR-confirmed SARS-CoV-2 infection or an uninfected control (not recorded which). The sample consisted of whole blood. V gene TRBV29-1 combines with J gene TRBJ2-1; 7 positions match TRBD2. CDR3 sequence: CSVDRRGYNEQFF. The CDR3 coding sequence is TGCAGCGTTGATCGGCGGGGGTACAATGAGCAGTTCTTC.